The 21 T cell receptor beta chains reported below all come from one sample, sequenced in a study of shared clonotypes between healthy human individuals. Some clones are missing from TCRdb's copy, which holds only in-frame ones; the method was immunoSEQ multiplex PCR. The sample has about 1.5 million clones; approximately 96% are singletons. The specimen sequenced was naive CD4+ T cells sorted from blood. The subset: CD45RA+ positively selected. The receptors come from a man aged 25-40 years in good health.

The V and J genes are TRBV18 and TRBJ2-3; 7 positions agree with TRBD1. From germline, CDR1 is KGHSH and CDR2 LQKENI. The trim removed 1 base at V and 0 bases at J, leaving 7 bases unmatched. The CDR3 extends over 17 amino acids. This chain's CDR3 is CASSPLSRTGSTDTQYF. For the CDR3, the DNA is TGTGCCAGCTCACCACTTTCCAGGACAGGCAGCACAGATACGCAGTATTTT.

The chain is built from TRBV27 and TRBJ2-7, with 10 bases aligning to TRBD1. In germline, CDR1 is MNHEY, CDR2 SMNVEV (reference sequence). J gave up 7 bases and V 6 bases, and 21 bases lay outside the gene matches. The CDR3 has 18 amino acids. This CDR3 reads CASSRGTGDGGLSGEQYF. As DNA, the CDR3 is TGTGCCAGCAGCCGAGGGACAGGGGATGGAGGTTTATCGGGAGAGCAGTACTTC.

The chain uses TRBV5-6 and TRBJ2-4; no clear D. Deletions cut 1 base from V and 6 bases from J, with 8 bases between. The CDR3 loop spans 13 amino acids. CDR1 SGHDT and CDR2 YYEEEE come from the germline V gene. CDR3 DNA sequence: TGTGCCAGCAGCTTGTTCGACCTAAACATTCAGTACTTC. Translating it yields CASSLFDLNIQYF.

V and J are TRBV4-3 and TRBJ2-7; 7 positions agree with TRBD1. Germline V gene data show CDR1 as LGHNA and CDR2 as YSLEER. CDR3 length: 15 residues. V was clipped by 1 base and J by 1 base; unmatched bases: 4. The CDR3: CASSQGSTGSYEQYF. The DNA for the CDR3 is TGCGCCAGCAGCCAAGGGTCGACAGGGTCCTACGAGCAGTACTTC.

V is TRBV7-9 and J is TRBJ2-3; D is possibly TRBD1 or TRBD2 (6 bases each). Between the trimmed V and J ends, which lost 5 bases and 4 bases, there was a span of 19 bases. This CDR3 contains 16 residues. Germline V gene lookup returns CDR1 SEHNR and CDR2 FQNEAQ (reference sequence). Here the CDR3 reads CASSPWGAGLSDTQYF. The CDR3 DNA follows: TGTGCCAGCAGCCCATGGGGGGCGGGACTTTCAGATACGCAGTATTTT.

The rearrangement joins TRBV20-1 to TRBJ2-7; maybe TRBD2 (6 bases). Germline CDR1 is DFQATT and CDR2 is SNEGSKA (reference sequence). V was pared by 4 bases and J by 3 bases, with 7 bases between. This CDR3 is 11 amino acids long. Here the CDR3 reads CSAKEGYEQYF. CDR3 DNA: TGCAGTGCTAAGGAGGGCTACGAGCAGTACTTC.

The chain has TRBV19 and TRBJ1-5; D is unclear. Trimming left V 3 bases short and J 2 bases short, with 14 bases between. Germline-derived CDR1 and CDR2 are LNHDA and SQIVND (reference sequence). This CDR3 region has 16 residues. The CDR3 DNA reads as TGTGCCAGTAGTATCGGGATAGAGAGGCGCAATCAGCCCCAGCATTTT. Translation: CASSIGIERRNQPQHF.

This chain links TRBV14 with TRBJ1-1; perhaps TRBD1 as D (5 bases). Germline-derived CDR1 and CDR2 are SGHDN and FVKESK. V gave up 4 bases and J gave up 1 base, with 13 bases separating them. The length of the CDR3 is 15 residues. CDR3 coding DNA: TGTGCCAGCAGCCCATCCAGGGCCCCGAACACTGAAGCTTTCTTT. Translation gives CASSPSRAPNTEAFF.

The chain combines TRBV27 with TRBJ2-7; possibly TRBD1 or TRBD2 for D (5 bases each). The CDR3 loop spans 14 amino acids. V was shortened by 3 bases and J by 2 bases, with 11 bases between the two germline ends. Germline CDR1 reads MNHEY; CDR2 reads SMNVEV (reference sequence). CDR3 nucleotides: TGTGCCAGCAGTTTCTGGGACGGAACCTACGAGCAGTACTTC. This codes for CASSFWDGTYEQYF.

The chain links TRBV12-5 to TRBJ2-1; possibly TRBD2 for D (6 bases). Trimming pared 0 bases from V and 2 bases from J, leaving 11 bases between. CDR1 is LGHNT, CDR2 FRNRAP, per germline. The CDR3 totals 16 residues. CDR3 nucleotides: TGTGCTAGTGGTTTGGTTAGCGGACTTACCTACAATGAGCAGTTCTTC. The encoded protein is CASGLVSGLTYNEQFF.

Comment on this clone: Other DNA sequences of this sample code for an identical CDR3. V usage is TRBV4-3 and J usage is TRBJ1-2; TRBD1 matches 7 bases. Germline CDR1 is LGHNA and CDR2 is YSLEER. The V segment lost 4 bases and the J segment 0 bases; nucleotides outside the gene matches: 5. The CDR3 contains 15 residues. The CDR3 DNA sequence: TGCGCCAGCAGCCCCCGGACAGGAACTAACTATGGCTACACCTTC. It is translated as CASSPRTGTNYGYTF.

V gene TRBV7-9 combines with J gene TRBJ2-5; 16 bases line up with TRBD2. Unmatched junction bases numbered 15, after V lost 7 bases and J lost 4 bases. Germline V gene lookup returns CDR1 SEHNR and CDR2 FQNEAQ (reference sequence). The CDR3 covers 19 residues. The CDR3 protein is CASIPSPGTSGRARETQYF. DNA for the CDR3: TGTGCCAGCATCCCCTCGCCCGGGACTAGCGGGAGGGCCAGAGAGACCCAGTACTTC.

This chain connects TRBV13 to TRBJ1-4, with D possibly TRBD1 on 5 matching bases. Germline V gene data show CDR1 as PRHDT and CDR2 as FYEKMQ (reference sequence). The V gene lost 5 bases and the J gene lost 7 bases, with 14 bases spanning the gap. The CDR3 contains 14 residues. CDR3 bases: TGTGCCAGCAGCCCCGGAGGGGTCGGTGAAAAACTGTTTTTT. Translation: CASSPGGVGEKLFF.

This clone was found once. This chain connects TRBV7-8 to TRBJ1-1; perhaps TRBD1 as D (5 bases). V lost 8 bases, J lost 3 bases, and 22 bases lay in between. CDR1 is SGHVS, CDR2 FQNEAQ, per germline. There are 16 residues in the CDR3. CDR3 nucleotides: TGTGCCAGCCGACGCCCGTGGTCCCGGGGCGACACTGAAGCTTTCTTT. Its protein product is CASRRPWSRGDTEAFF.

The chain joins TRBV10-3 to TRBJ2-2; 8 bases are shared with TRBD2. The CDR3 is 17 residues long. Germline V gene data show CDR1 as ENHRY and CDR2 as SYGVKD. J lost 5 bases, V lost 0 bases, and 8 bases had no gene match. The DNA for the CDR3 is TGTGCCATCAGTGAGTCAGCAACTAGCGGTTTGACCGGGGAGCTGTTTTTT. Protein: CAISESATSGLTGELFF.

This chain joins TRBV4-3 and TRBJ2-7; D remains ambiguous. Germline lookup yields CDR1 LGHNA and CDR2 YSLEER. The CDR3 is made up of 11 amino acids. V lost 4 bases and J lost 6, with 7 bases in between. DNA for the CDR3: TGCGCCAGCAGCCGGGCTGGCGAGCAGTACTTC. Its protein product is CASSRAGEQYF.

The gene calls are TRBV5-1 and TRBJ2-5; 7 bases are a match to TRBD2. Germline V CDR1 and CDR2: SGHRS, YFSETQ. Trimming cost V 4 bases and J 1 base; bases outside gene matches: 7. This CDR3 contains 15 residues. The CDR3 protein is CASSPGWEGQETQYF. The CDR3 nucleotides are TGCGCCAGCAGCCCGGGTTGGGAGGGCCAAGAGACCCAGTACTTC.

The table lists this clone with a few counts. CDR3 DNA sequence: TGTGCCAGCGCACCTACGGGAAATACCTACAATGAGCAGTTCTTC. It translates to CASAPTGNTYNEQFF. The chain carries TRBV6-1 and TRBJ2-1, with a weak D call TRBD2 (5 bases). The CDR3 loop spans 15 amino acids. Trimming shortened V by 8 bases and J by 2 bases, and 16 bases separated the two germline ends. Germline loops: CDR1 MNHNS, CDR2 SASEGT.

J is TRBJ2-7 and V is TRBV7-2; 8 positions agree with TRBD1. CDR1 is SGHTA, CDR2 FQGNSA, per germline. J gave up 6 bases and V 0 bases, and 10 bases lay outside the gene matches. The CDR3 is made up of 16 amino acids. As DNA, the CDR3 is TGTGCCAGCAGCTTAGCACCGGACAGGGTTAGTAGCGAGCAGTACTTC. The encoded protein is CASSLAPDRVSSEQYF.

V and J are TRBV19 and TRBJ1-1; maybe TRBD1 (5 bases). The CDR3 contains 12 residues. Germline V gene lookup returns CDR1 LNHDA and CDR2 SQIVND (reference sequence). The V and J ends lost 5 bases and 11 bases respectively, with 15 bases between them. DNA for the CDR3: TGTGCCAGTAGTCGAAGTGGGGGTTCTGCTTTCTTT. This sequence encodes CASSRSGGSAFF.

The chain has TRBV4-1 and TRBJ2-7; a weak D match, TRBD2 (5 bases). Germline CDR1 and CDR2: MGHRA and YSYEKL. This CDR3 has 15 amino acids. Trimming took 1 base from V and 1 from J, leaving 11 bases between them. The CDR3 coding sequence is TGCGCCAGCAGCCAAGTGGGAGTTGGTTCCTACGAGCAGTACTTC. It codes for CASSQVGVGSYEQYF.